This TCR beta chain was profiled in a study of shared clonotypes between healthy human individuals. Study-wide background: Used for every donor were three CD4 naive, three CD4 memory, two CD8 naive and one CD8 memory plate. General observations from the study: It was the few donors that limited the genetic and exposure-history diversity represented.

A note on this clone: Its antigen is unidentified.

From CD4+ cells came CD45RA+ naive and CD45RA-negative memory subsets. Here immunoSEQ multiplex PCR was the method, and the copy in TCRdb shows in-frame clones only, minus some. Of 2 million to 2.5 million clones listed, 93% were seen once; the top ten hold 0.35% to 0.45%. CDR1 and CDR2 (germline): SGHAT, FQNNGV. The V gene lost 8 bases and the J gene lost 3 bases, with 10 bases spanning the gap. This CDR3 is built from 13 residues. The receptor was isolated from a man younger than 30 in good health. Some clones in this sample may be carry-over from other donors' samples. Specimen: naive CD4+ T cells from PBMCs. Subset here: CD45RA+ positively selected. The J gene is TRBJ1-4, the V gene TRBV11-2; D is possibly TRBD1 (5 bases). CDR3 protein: CASERGPNEKLFF. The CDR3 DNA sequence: TGTGCCAGCGAGAGGGGACCTAATGAAAAACTGTTTTTT. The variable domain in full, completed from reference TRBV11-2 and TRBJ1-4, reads EAGVAQSPRYKIIEKRQSVAFWCNPISGHATLYWYQQILGQGPKLLIQFQNNGVVDDSQLPKDRFSAERLKGVDSTLKIQPAKLEDSAVYLCASERGPNEKLFFGSGTQLSVL.